Listed below are T cell receptor beta chains from one sample, sequenced in a study of CD4 T cells in relation to SARS-CoV-2 and coronaviruses. Only in-frame clones appear in the TCRdb table, and some are missing; sequencing was by immunoSEQ multiplex PCR. Altogether about 54,000 clones are present, about 91% being singletons, with the ten largest covering under 0.4%. Sequences were obtained from naive CD4+ T cells from PBMCs. These TCRs come from an adult with COVID-19. Each CDR3 is given with its conserved first and last residue. Fields, in order: clone size, V gene, D gene, J gene, CDR3 DNA, CDR3 protein. D genes are given only for firm matches. Rows give clone size only sometimes, using once, few, many, or a class for an expanded clone.

once	TRBV3-1/TRBV3-2	TRBD1	TRBJ2-2	TGTGCCAGCAGCTGGGGACAGGGGTTAGGCACCGGGGAGCTGTTTTTT	CASSWGQGLGTGELFF
.	TRBV27	TRBD1	TRBJ1-4	TGTGCCAGCAAAACGACAGGGTCGAATGAAAAACTGTTTTTT	CASKTTGSNEKLFF
.	TRBV7-9	TRBD2	TRBJ2-1	TGTGCCAGTGAGACTAGCGGGAGTTACAATGAGCAGTTCTTC	CASETSGSYNEQFF
.	TRBV6-1	.	TRBJ2-2	TGTGCCAGCAGTGAATCTGTTCTCGGGACCCTAGTTGTGGACGGGGAGCTGTTTTTT	CASSESVLGTLVVDGELFF
.	TRBV5-1	.	TRBJ2-3	TGCGCCAGCAGCTTACAACTCCAGGGCGCAGATACGCAGTATTTT	CASSLQLQGADTQYF
once	TRBV3-1/TRBV3-2	TRBD1	TRBJ2-7	TGTGCCAGCAGCCAAGATAGGGGGACAGGAGGCCACGAGCAGTACTTC	CASSQDRGTGGHEQYF
.	TRBV6-5	.	TRBJ2-7	TGTGCCAGCAGGGCGTTAAGCTCCTACGAGCAGTACTTC	CASRALSSYEQYF
.	TRBV6-5	.	TRBJ2-7	TGTGCCAGCAGCAGGGGTTACGAGCAGTACTTC	CASSRGYEQYF
.	TRBV20-1	.	TRBJ2-7	TGCAGTGCTAGAGGCAACGAGCAGTACTTC	CSARGNEQYF
.	TRBV19	TRBD1	TRBJ2-4	TGTGCCACCGAGACCGGACAGGGGCGCATTCAGTACTTC	CATETGQGRIQYF
.	TRBV7-8	.	TRBJ2-7	TGTGCCAGCAGCTTTTCCCGGGGAAGTGTGACCTACGAGCAGTACTTC	CASSFSRGSVTYEQYF
once	TRBV6-2/TRBV6-3	TRBD2	TRBJ2-3	TGTGCCAGCAGTCAAGGGACTAGCGGGCGGGGTGGTACGCAGTATTTT	CASSQGTSGRGGTQYF
.	TRBV7-2	TRBD1	TRBJ1-5	TGTGCCAGCAGCTCACAGGGGGATCAGCCCCAGCATTTT	CASSSQGDQPQHF
.	TRBV30	.	TRBJ2-2	TGTGCCTGGAGCCCCCGGGCCGGGGAGCTGTTTTTT	CAWSPRAGELFF
.	TRBV18	.	TRBJ1-4	TGTGCCAGCTCACCACTTGTTAATGAAAAACTGTTTTTT	CASSPLVNEKLFF
once	TRBV5-1	.	TRBJ2-3	TGCGCCAGCACTCATTTGTCGGGTCCCGGCACAGATACGCAGTATTTT	CASTHLSGPGTDTQYF
.	TRBV11-3	.	TRBJ1-5	TGTGCCTCGCGAGAGGGACCCCGATTGAGATTTAGCAATCAGCCCCAGCATTTT	CASREGPRLRFSNQPQHF
.	TRBV18	.	TRBJ2-5	TGTGCCAGCTCACTCCTAGGGAGTTCGGAGACCCAGTACTTC	CASSLLGSSETQYF
.	TRBV7-2	TRBD1	TRBJ2-3	TGTGCCAGCAGCTTAGGACAGGGAGTCTACAGCACAGATACGCAGTATTTT	CASSLGQGVYSTDTQYF
.	TRBV7-9	.	TRBJ1-1	TGTGCCAGCAGCTTATTTGGATTTGGGGGGCTAAGGGGGAACACTGAAGCTTTCTTT	CASSLFGFGGLRGNTEAFF
.	TRBV9	.	TRBJ2-7	TGTGCCAGCAGCTCAGGACTACCCGGCGAGCAGTACTTC	CASSSGLPGEQYF
once	TRBV4-2	.	TRBJ1-1	TGTGCCAGCAGCCAAGATCGCAGGGAGACTGAAGCTTTCTTT	CASSQDRRETEAFF
.	TRBV27	.	TRBJ2-7	TGTGCCAGCAGTGCCGGGACAATCTACGAGCAGTACTTC	CASSAGTIYEQYF
.	TRBV7-2	.	TRBJ2-5	TGTGCCAGCAGCTTATCCCCTACTAGGGCCTGGTACTTC	CASSLSPTRAWYF
.	TRBV4-1	.	TRBJ1-5	TGCGCCAGCAGCCAGGGTCGGGCGCTGGATGGCAATCAGCCCCAGCATTTT	CASSQGRALDGNQPQHF